This TCR beta chain was recorded in a study of blood T cell repertoires in COVID-19. Overall study: The analysed material was cDNA or gDNA that came from T cells, B-cell-depleted T cells, or PBMCs.

Per the study methods: Estimation of nucleated cell counts was performed using reference gene primer amplification. The repertoire was sequenced with immunoSEQ multiplex PCR; TCRdb's copy has only in-frame clones and lacks some. The V and J calls and clone size are taken from that table; D and trimming were inferred from the DNA. The sample consists of 190,000 or so clones, about 84% of them appearing once. Unmatched junction bases numbered 10, after V lost 6 bases and J lost 7 bases. Germline V lookup: CDR1 MRHNA, CDR2 SNTAGT. CDR3 length: 16 residues. This clonotype was sampled from a young woman who had recovered from COVID-19. Specimen: PBMCs or T cells enriched from blood (not recorded which). The V and J genes are TRBV6-4 and TRBJ2-1; TRBD2 aligns across 12 bases. CDR3 residues: CASSMTSGGIFNEQFF. In nucleotides, the CDR3 is TGTGCCAGCAGCATGACTAGCGGGGGTATCTTTAATGAGCAGTTCTTC.